Listed here are 18 T cell receptor beta chains from one sample, sequenced in a study of T cell responses to AZD1222 COVID-19 vaccine. The protocol was immunoSEQ multiplex PCR, while the TCRdb copy is restricted to in-frame clones and leaves out a portion. The sample consists of over 150,000 clones, about nine tenths of them appearing once. The sample here was peripheral blood, taken on day 0 of AZD1222 vaccination. These receptors all come from an adult in good health.

The gene calls are TRBV6-5 and TRBJ2-7; D is possibly TRBD2 (7 bases). This CDR3 contains 14 residues. Germline V gene data show CDR1 as MNHEY and CDR2 as SVGAGI. Trimming stripped 6 bases from V and 4 bases from J, with 16 bases between. This CDR3 reads CASRPTGRGYEQYF. In DNA form, the CDR3 reads TGTGCCAGCAGGCCCACAGGGAGGGGATACGAGCAGTACTTC.

V usage is TRBV5-1 and J usage is TRBJ1-6; D ambiguous. The V end lost 2 bases, the J end lost 5 bases, and 11 bases lay between the germline ends. The CDR3 runs to 15 residues. Per the germline V gene, CDR1 is SGHRS and CDR2 is YFSETQ. As DNA, the CDR3 is TGCGCCAGCAGCTTTGAGGGTAGGCATAATTCACCCCTCCACTTT. The encoded protein is CASSFEGRHNSPLHF.

This clone came up many times. The chain links TRBV4-3 to TRBJ2-1, with TRBD2 identical over 7 bases. Germline loops: CDR1 LGHNA, CDR2 YSLEER. The V segment lost 0 bases and the J segment 8 bases; nucleotides outside the gene matches: 7. The CDR3 length is 15 residues. CDR3 residues: CASSQDGAGRDEQFF. In DNA form, the CDR3 reads TGCGCCAGCAGCCAAGATGGGGCGGGGAGGGATGAGCAGTTCTTC.

The J gene is TRBJ1-6, the V gene TRBV18; D not resolved. Trimming shortened V by 1 base and J by 1 base, and 8 bases separated the two germline ends. CDR1 and CDR2 from the germline V gene are KGHSH and LQKENI. The CDR3 is 16 amino acids. CDR3: CASSPLGTSYNSPLHF. The CDR3 DNA sequence: TGTGCCAGCTCACCACTGGGAACATCCTATAATTCACCCCTCCACTTT.

The chain employs TRBV11-3 and TRBJ1-2; D gene ambiguous. The CDR3 totals 13 residues. Trimming pared 5 bases from V and 2 bases from J, leaving 9 bases between. Germline CDR1 and CDR2: SGHNT and YENEEA. The CDR3 loop reads CASSPYPNYGYTF. As DNA, the CDR3 is TGTGCCAGCAGCCCTTACCCCAACTATGGCTACACCTTC.

This rearrangement joins TRBV28 to TRBJ2-2; D remains ambiguous. CDR1 and CDR2 from the germline V gene are MDHEN and SYDVKM. The CDR3 spans 12 residues. V gave up 2 bases and J gave up 5 bases, with 3 bases separating them. The CDR3 loop reads CASSLNTGELFF. The CDR3 bases are TGTGCCAGCAGTTTAAATACCGGGGAGCTGTTTTTT.

This rearrangement joins TRBV10-2 to TRBJ2-3; 9 nucleotides agree with TRBD2. In germline, CDR1 is WSHSY, CDR2 SAAADI. There are 16 residues in the CDR3. After removal of 3 bases from V and 0 bases from J, the junction contained 4 bases not matched to a gene. CDR3 amino acids: CASSEGLAGSTDTQYF. In DNA, the CDR3 is TGCGCCAGCAGTGAAGGGCTAGCGGGGAGCACAGATACGCAGTATTTT.

V gene TRBV27 combines with J gene TRBJ2-6, with D maybe TRBD1 (6 bases). The V gene's germline CDR1 is MNHEY and CDR2 SMNVEV (reference sequence). The length of the CDR3 is 14 residues. Trimming took 11 bases from V and 4 from J, leaving 15 bases between them. The CDR3 coding sequence is TGTGCCTCCTCGACAGGACCGGGGGCCAACGTCCTGACTTTC. It specifies CASSTGPGANVLTF. Full variable domain (outside the CDR3, taken from reference TRBV27 and TRBJ2-6): EAQVTQNPRYLITVTGKKLTVTCSQNMNHEYMSWYRQDPGLGLRQIYYSMNVEVTDKGDVPEGYKVSRKEKRNFPLILESPSPNQTSLYFCASSTGPGANVLTFGAGSRLTVL.

The rearrangement joins TRBV5-4 to TRBJ2-1; TRBD2 agrees at 8 bases. CDR1 and CDR2 from the germline V gene are SGHNT and YYREEE (reference sequence). The CDR3 totals 14 residues. V gave up 4 bases and J gave up 3 bases; unmatched junction bases: 3. The CDR3 loop is CASSVGTSYNEQFF. The CDR3 DNA follows: TGTGCCAGCAGCGTCGGGACTAGCTACAATGAGCAGTTCTTC. The full variable domain, its missing parts supplied by reference TRBV5-4 and TRBJ2-1, is ETGVTQSPTHLIKTRGQQVTLRCSSQSGHNTVSWYQQALGQGPQFIFQYYREEENGRGNFPPRFSGLQFPNYSSELNVNALELDDSALYLCASSVGTSYNEQFFGPGTRLTVL.

The rearrangement uses TRBV7-2 and TRBJ1-4; 7 positions agree with TRBD1. Germline-derived CDR1 and CDR2 are SGHTA and FQGNSA. With 5 bases clipped from V and 6 bases from J, the junction kept 6 bases outside the gene matches. CDR3 length: 14 residues. CDR3 sequence (DNA): TGTGCCAGCAGCCCAGGGGGGTACGATGAAAAACTGTTTTTT. Translated: CASSPGGYDEKLFF.

This clone was recorded once. The chain combines TRBV7-2 with TRBJ1-5, with D hard to call. The germline V gene encodes CDR1 SGHTA and CDR2 FQGNSA. Deletions cut 5 bases from V and 3 bases from J, with 11 bases between. The CDR3 is 14 amino acids. CDR3 coding DNA: TGTGCCAGCAGCCACGGGCTCCCCAATCAGCCCCAGCATTTT. Protein: CASSHGLPNQPQHF.

The rearrangement links TRBV6-1 to TRBJ1-2; 7 bases line up with TRBD1. The V gene end was trimmed by 0 bases and the J gene end by 4 bases; junction bases not matched to a gene: 8. The V gene's germline CDR1 is MNHNS and CDR2 SASEGT. The CDR3 extends over 16 amino acids. The DNA of the CDR3 is TGTGCCAGCAGTGAAGCTGGACAGGCCTCGTTCTATGGCTACACCTTC. This encodes CASSEAGQASFYGYTF.

V gene TRBV10-3 combines with J gene TRBJ1-1; D not certain. Germline-derived CDR1 and CDR2 are ENHRY and SYGVKD. This CDR3 spans 16 amino acids. Trimming shortened V by 0 bases and J by 0 bases, and 11 bases separated the two germline ends. The CDR3 DNA reads TGTGCCATCAGTGAGTCTCCGGGTGGGCTGAACACTGAAGCTTTCTTT. Encoded protein: CAISESPGGLNTEAFF.

This clone has only one observation. V and J are TRBV6-5 and TRBJ2-1; a weak D match, TRBD2 (6 bases). The CDR3 runs 11 residues. The V and J ends lost 4 bases and 15 bases respectively, with 13 bases between them. Per the germline V gene, CDR1 is MNHEY and CDR2 is SVGAGI. CDR3 nucleotides: TGTGCCAGCAGTTTCGGGGGTGACCGGTTCTTC. Translation: CASSFGGDRFF.

The chain links TRBV18 to TRBJ2-1, with TRBD2 identical over 13 bases. Germline lookup yields CDR1 KGHSH and CDR2 LQKENI. Unmatched junction bases numbered 3, after V lost 5 bases and J lost 5 bases. CDR3 size: 15 residues. The CDR3 DNA follows: TGTGCCAGCTCATCACTAGCGGGGGGGAACAATGAGCAGTTCTTC. Translation gives CASSSLAGGNNEQFF.

This chain links TRBV7-9 with TRBJ1-5, with D uncertain. Germline-derived CDR1 and CDR2 are SEHNR and FQNEAQ (reference sequence). CDR3 size: 14 residues. The V end was cut by 5 bases, the J end by 0 bases, with 8 bases between. CDR3 in DNA: TGTGCCAGCAGCCCGGACGGTAGCAATCAGCCCCAGCATTTT. This sequence encodes CASSPDGSNQPQHF.

J is TRBJ1-1 and V is TRBV6-6, with TRBD1 matching 7 bases. Germline V CDR1 and CDR2: MNHNY, SVGAGI (reference sequence). The V and J ends lost 4 bases and 5 bases, in that order; junction bases with no gene match: 7. The CDR3 is 14 amino acids. The CDR3 DNA is TGTGCCAGCAGTTTTGACAGGGTCGGGACTGAAGCTTTCTTT. Encoded protein: CASSFDRVGTEAFF.

This clone was counted a few times. This chain connects TRBV11-2 to TRBJ2-3; 10 bases line up with TRBD2. Germline CDR1 SGHAT, CDR2 FQNNGV. Losses at the gene ends were 5 bases for V and 7 bases for J; bases not matched to a gene: 3. The CDR3 runs 13 residues. For the CDR3, the DNA is TGTGCCAGCAGCGAGCGGGGGGGAAATACGCAGTATTTT. It encodes CASSERGGNTQYF. The whole variable domain, remainder taken from reference TRBV11-2 and TRBJ2-3, is EAGVAQSPRYKIIEKRQSVAFWCNPISGHATLYWYQQILGQGPKLLIQFQNNGVVDDSQLPKDRFSAERLKGVDSTLKIQPAKLEDSAVYLCASSERGGNTQYFGPGTRLTVL.